These 8 T cell receptor beta chains share one sample of origin, sequenced in a study of T cell responses to AZD1222 COVID-19 vaccine. Produced via immunoSEQ multiplex PCR; TCRdb's table is partial and in-frame only. The sample consists of about 110,000 clones, approximately 85% of them appearing once. This material consisted of peripheral blood, taken on day 0 of MenACWY control vaccination. Source of these receptors: an adult in good health.

The chain couples TRBV4-3 to TRBJ2-1, with 8 positions matching TRBD1. V lost 3 bases and J lost 1; bases outside the gene matches: 2. CDR1 LGHNA and CDR2 YSLEER come from the germline V gene. CDR3 size: 15 residues. The CDR3 sequence: CASSQDRVSYNEQFF. In DNA, the CDR3 is TGCGCCAGCAGCCAGGACAGGGTTTCCTACAATGAGCAGTTCTTC.

The CDR3 protein is CASSQGIYEQYF. DNA for the CDR3: TGTGCCAGCAGCCAAGGGATTTACGAGCAGTACTTC. The chain uses TRBV4-2 and TRBJ2-7; no definite D call. The length of the CDR3 is 12 residues. Germline CDR1 reads LGHNA; CDR2 reads YNFKEQ. V gave up 1 base and J gave up 4 bases, with 5 bases separating them.

CDR3 nucleotide sequence: TGTGCCAGCAGTTTCCTAGGGTCGCGATCACCCCTCCACTTT. Protein sequence: CASSFLGSRSPLHF. The chain is built from TRBV6-2 or TRBV6-3 and TRBJ1-6; D not resolved. This CDR3 contains 14 residues. The V gene lost 4 bases and the J gene lost 10 bases, with 14 bases spanning the gap. CDR1 is MNHEY and CDR2 is SVGEGT in the germline V gene.

V and J are TRBV29-1 and TRBJ2-4; a weak D match, TRBD2 (5 bases). CDR1 and CDR2 from the germline V gene are SQVTM and ANQGSEA. This CDR3 is 13 amino acids long. V shed 4 bases and J shed 6 bases, with 13 bases lying between them. CDR3 residues: CSVVSLAGNIQYF. CDR3 DNA sequence: TGCAGCGTTGTAAGTCTAGCCGGAAACATTCAGTACTTC. Based on the CDR3 plus reference TRBV29-1 and TRBJ2-4, the full variable domain is SAVISQKPSRDICQRGTSLTIQCQVDSQVTMMFWYRQQPGQSLTLIATANQGSEATYESGFVIDKFPISRPNLTFSTLTVSNMSPEDSSIYLCSVVSLAGNIQYFGAGTRLSVL.

The V and J genes are TRBV7-9 and TRBJ2-3; 8 bases align to TRBD1. The CDR3 is 17 amino acids. J lost 0 bases, V lost 4 bases, and 9 bases had no gene match. Germline loops: CDR1 SEHNR, CDR2 FQNEAQ (reference sequence). The CDR3 protein is CASSSARGQSSTDTQYF. The CDR3 nucleotides read TGTGCCAGCAGCTCCGCCAGGGGGCAGTCTAGCACAGATACGCAGTATTTT.

The gene calls are TRBV7-9 and TRBJ2-7; 7 nucleotides line up with TRBD2. Unmatched junction bases numbered 9, after V lost 5 bases and J lost 2 bases. Germline V CDR1 and CDR2: SEHNR, FQNEAQ (reference sequence). The CDR3 contains 15 residues. CDR3 sequence: CASSPSGTFTYEQYF. In DNA, the CDR3 is TGTGCCAGCAGCCCGAGCGGGACTTTTACCTACGAGCAGTACTTC.

The chain links TRBV19 to TRBJ2-1, with 13 bases matching TRBD2. Germline assignment: CDR1 LNHDA and CDR2 SQIVND (reference sequence). The CDR3 has 15 amino acids. The ends lost 6 bases at V and 8 bases at J; junction bases unmatched: 7. DNA for the CDR3: TGTGCCAGTAGGAGGACTAGCGGGAGTGGGGATGAGCAGTTCTTC. Translation gives CASRRTSGSGDEQFF.

V is TRBV9 and J is TRBJ1-2; 8 positions agree with TRBD1. The V and J ends lost 5 bases and 7 bases, in that order; junction bases with no gene match: 7. Germline CDR1 is SGDLS and CDR2 is YYNGEE. CDR3 length: 13 residues. CDR3 sequence: CASRRGTGRGYTF. In DNA, the CDR3 is TGTGCCAGCAGGCGAGGGACAGGTCGTGGCTACACCTTC.